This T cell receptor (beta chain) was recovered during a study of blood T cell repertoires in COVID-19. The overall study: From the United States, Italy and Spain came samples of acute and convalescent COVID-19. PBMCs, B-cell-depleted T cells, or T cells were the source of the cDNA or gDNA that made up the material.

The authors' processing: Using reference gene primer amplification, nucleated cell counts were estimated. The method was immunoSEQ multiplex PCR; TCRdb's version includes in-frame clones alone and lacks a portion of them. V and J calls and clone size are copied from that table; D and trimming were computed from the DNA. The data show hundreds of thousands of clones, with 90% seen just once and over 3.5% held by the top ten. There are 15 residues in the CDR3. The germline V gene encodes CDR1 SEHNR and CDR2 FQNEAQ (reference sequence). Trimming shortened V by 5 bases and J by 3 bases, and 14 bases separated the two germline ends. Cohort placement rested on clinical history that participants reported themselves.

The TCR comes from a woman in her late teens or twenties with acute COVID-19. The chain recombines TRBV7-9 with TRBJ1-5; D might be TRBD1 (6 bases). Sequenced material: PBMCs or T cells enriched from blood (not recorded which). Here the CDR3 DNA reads TGTGCCAGCAGCCCTACAGGGAGCTCCAATCAGCCCCAGCATTTT. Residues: CASSPTGSSNQPQHF. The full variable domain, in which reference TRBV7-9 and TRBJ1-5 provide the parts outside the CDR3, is DTGVSQNPRHKITKRGQNVTFRCDPISEHNRLYWYRQTLGQGPEFLTYFQNEAQLEKSRLLSDRFSAERPKGSFSTLEIQRTEQGDSAMYLCASSPTGSSNQPQHFGDGTRLSIL.